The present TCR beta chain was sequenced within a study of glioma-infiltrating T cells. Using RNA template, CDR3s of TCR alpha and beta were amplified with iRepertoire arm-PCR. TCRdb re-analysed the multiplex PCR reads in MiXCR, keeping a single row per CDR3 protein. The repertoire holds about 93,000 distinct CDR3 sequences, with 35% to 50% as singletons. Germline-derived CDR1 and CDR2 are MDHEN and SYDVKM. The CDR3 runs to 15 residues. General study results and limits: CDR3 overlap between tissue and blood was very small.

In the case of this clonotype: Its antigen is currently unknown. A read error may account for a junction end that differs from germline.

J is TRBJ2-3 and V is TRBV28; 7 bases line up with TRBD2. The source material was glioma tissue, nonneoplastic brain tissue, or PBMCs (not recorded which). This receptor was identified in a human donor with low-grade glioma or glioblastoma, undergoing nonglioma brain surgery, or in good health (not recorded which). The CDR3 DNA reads TGTGCCGGCACCAATGGGGGGGGGAGTGCAGATGCGCAGTATTTT. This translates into CAGTNGGGSADAQYF. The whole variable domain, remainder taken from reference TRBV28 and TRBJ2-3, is DVKVTQSSRYLVKRTGEKVFLECVQDMDHENMFWYRQDPGLGLRLIYFSYDVKMKEKGDIPEGYSVSREKKERFSLILESASTNQTSMYLCAGTNGGGSADAQYFGPGTRLTVL.